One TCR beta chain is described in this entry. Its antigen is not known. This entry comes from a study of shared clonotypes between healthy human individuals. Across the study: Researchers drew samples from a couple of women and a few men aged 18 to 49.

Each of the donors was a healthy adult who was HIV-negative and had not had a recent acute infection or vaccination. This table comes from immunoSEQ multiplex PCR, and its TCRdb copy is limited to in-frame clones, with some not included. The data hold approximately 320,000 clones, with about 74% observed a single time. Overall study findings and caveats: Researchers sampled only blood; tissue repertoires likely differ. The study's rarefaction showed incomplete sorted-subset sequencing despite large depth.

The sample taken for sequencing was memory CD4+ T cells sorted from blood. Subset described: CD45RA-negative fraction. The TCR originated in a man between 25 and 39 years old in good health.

CDR3 in amino acids: CSVAQDRSYEQYF. For the CDR3, the DNA is TGCAGCGTTGCACAGGATAGGTCCTACGAGCAGTACTTC. The chain couples TRBV29-1 to TRBJ2-7, with a possible D match to TRBD1 (5 bases). CDR1 SQVTM and CDR2 ANQGSEA come from the germline V gene. Between the trimmed V and J ends, which lost 4 bases and 1 base, there was a span of 11 bases. The length of the CDR3 is 13 residues.